These 31 T cell receptor beta chains were all obtained from the same sample, sequenced in a study of response to subunit inactivated influenza vaccine. TCRdb redid the calling of the RT-PCR reads with MiXCR, one entry per CDR3 protein. The table shows more than 450,000 distinct CDR3 sequences, with 10% to 12% occurring only once. These data were also filed under a second study, of T cells expressing NK-cell markers. This second report adds: TCR beta libraries carry UMIs added by 5'RACE template switching.

The specimen comprised PBMCs from blood, sampled on the day of vaccination. These receptors were collected from a man in his fifties who received an inactivated influenza vaccine.

This clonotype was seen a handful of times. The genes are TRBV7-3 and TRBJ2-1, with 9 bases matching TRBD2. There are 16 residues in the CDR3. With 0 bases clipped from V and 4 bases from J, the junction kept 4 bases outside the gene matches. Germline lookup yields CDR1 SGHTA and CDR2 FQGTGA. The CDR3 DNA follows: TGTGCCAGCAGCTTAACAGCGGGAGGCAATTACAATGAGCAGTTCTTC. It yields the protein CASSLTAGGNYNEQFF.

The chain joins TRBV4-1 to TRBJ2-3; TRBD2 matches 16 bases. The CDR3 extends over 18 amino acids. Per the germline V gene, CDR1 is MGHRA and CDR2 is YSYEKL. V was pared by 5 bases and J by 11 bases, with 16 bases of the junction left unmatched. The CDR3 is CASSSGLAGGPLPNWQYF. The CDR3 region has the DNA TGCGCCAGCAGCTCGGGACTAGCGGGGGGGCCCTTGCCGAATTGGCAGTATTTT.

There are a few counts of this clonotype. This chain joins TRBV6-5 and TRBJ1-1; D remains ambiguous. This CDR3 has 13 residues. Trimming cost V 0 bases and J 4 bases, with 6 bases left between them. Germline CDR1 reads MNHEY; CDR2 reads SVGAGI. The CDR3 bases are TGTGCCAGCAGTTACTCTAGTACCACTGAAGCTTTCTTT. It is translated as CASSYSSTTEAFF.

The rearrangement joins TRBV20-1 to TRBJ1-1, with a weak D call TRBD1 (6 bases). This CDR3 spans 14 amino acids. Germline V CDR1 and CDR2: DFQATT, SNEGSKA (reference sequence). V shed 1 base and J shed 1 base, with 10 bases lying between them. The CDR3 DNA is TGCAGTGCTAGAGGCCTACAGGGGAACACTGAAGCTTTCTTT. It codes for CSARGLQGNTEAFF.

This clonotype has a count of ten or more. One end of the junction fails to match germline, which may point to a read error. The V gene is TRBV12-3 or TRBV12-4, the J gene TRBJ2-5; perhaps TRBD2 as D (7 bases). This CDR3 spans 15 amino acids. The DNA of the CDR3 is TGTGCCAGCAGCTTAGAAGGGGGGGCTAGAGAGACCCAGTACTTC. Translation: CASSLEGGARETQYF.

Ten or more counts support this clonotype. This chain uses TRBV12-3 or TRBV12-4 with TRBJ2-7, with 7 bases lining up with TRBD1. The CDR3 loop spans 13 amino acids. V lost 3 bases, J lost 4 bases, and 3 bases stayed unmatched. The CDR3 here is CASSLGQKYEQYF. The CDR3 region has the DNA TGTGCCAGCAGTTTGGGACAGAAATACGAGCAGTACTTC.

The rearrangement uses TRBV7-2 and TRBJ2-1; 12 positions agree with TRBD2. The V segment lost 5 bases and the J segment 8 bases; nucleotides outside the gene matches: 7. The CDR3 covers 15 residues. Germline loops: CDR1 SGHTA, CDR2 FQGNSA. CDR3 coding DNA: TGTGCCAGCAGCCCCTCTAGCGGGAGGGCCGATGAGCAGTTCTTC. It specifies CASSPSSGRADEQFF.

This chain uses TRBV7-2 with TRBJ2-2, with 10 bases that match TRBD2. J lost 7 bases, V lost 7 bases, and 12 bases had no gene match. The CDR3 sequence is 16 residues long. CDR1 and CDR2 (germline): SGHTA, FQGNSA. The CDR3 reads CASIRGLAGAGGELFF. The CDR3 nucleotides are TGTGCCAGCATCAGGGGGCTAGCGGGAGCTGGCGGGGAGCTGTTTTTT.

The rearrangement joins TRBV14 to TRBJ2-3; D not certain. Per the germline V gene, CDR1 is SGHDN and CDR2 is FVKESK. This CDR3 has 13 amino acids. V was cut by 1 base and J by 8 bases, with 10 bases left in between. As DNA, the CDR3 is TGTGCCAGCAGCCAAGGGACCCGAGGTACGCAGTATTTT. Protein: CASSQGTRGTQYF.

The chain employs TRBV11-2 and TRBJ2-3; 9 nucleotides match TRBD2. Trimming took 0 bases from V and 5 from J; bases not matched to a gene: 12. This CDR3 spans 18 amino acids. The germline CDR1 and CDR2 sequences are SGHAT and FQNNGV. The CDR3 DNA sequence: TGTGCCAGCAGCTTAGATCAGGTGGGGCTAGCGGGAATAGATACGCAGTATTTT. This codes for CASSLDQVGLAGIDTQYF.

V is TRBV20-1 and J is TRBJ2-7; D could derive from TRBD1 or TRBD2 (5 bases each). Germline V gene sequence: CDR1 DFQATT, CDR2 SNEGSKA (reference sequence). V lost 2 bases and J 3 bases, leaving 20 bases between the germline ends. The CDR3 has 16 residues. The CDR3 bases are TGCAGTGCTAGACCCCGGGCCGGGGCTGGGGTCTACGAGCAGTACTTC. It specifies CSARPRAGAGVYEQYF.

This clonotype was seen a few times. The chain has TRBV20-1 and TRBJ2-1, with TRBD1 matching over 9 bases. The CDR3 consists of 16 residues. J was trimmed by 8 bases and V by 1 base; bases with no gene match: 12. Germline CDR1 reads DFQATT; CDR2 reads SNEGSKA (reference sequence). The chain's CDR3 is CSARVIPGQGPDEQFF. Here the CDR3 DNA reads TGCAGTGCTAGAGTGATTCCGGGACAGGGCCCCGATGAGCAGTTCTTC.

This clonotype was seen a few times. The chain uses TRBV5-1 and TRBJ2-5; D is perhaps TRBD1 or TRBD2 (5 bases each). The V and J ends lost 4 bases and 1 base respectively, with 11 bases between them. CDR1 and CDR2 from the germline V gene are SGHRS and YFSETQ. The CDR3 totals 14 residues. CDR3 nucleotides: TGCGCCAGCAGCAGAGACGGGACCCAAGAGACCCAGTACTTC. Encoded protein: CASSRDGTQETQYF.

This clonotype was picked up a small number of times. This sequence joins TRBV12-3 or TRBV12-4 and TRBJ2-7; 7 bases align to TRBD1. V trimming: 7 bases; J trimming: 0 bases; junction bases outside the gene matches: 6. The CDR3 loop spans 14 amino acids. CDR3 coding DNA: TGTGCCAGCACCCTCGACAGGGCCTCCTACGAGCAGTACTTC. Translation: CASTLDRASYEQYF.

This chain joins TRBV20-1 and TRBJ2-1, with TRBD2 matching 8 bases. This CDR3 has 14 residues. Germline values: CDR1 DFQATT, CDR2 SNEGSKA (reference sequence). The junction had 7 bases not matched to a gene; V was cut back by 0 bases and J by 9 bases. The CDR3 DNA sequence: TGCAGTGCTAGAGATCTGCGGGAGGAGATTGAGCAGTTCTTC. Its protein product is CSARDLREEIEQFF.

This clonotype was counted a few times. V gene TRBV4-2 combines with J gene TRBJ2-1; 11 nucleotides align to TRBD2. The CDR3 has 16 residues. V gave up 4 bases and J gave up 6 bases; unmatched junction bases: 8. Germline V gene data show CDR1 as LGHNA and CDR2 as YNFKEQ. The CDR3 sequence: CASSPRGLAGGNEQFF. In DNA, the CDR3 is TGTGCCAGCAGCCCACGCGGGCTAGCGGGAGGCAATGAGCAGTTCTTC.

The chain combines TRBV6-1 with TRBJ2-5; 10 bases align to TRBD2. V lost 7 bases, J lost 7 bases, and 12 bases stayed unmatched. Germline CDR1 is MNHNS and CDR2 is SASEGT. This CDR3 contains 15 residues. In DNA form, the CDR3 reads TGTGCCAGCACCCCTAGCGGGGGTTACCGATCGACCCAGTACTTC. Protein: CASTPSGGYRSTQYF.

This clonotype was detected only a few times. The chain has TRBV20-1 and TRBJ1-1; TRBD1 matches 8 bases. The germline CDR1 and CDR2 sequences are DFQATT and SNEGSKA (reference sequence). This CDR3 is built from 15 residues. J lost 4 bases, V lost 3 bases, and 10 bases had no gene match. CDR3 coding DNA: TGCAGTGCTAGTGATTCCTCCGGACAGGGCACTGAAGCTTTCTTT. Translating gives CSASDSSGQGTEAFF.

This clonotype appeared many times. The gene calls are TRBV29-1 and TRBJ2-3, with D tentatively TRBD1 or TRBD2 (5 bases each). Germline V gene data show CDR1 as SQVTM and CDR2 as ANQGSEA. The CDR3 runs to 15 residues. The V end was cut by 0 bases, the J end by 1 base, with 11 bases between. This CDR3 is CSVEDLGDGTDTQYF. For the CDR3, the DNA is TGCAGCGTTGAAGATTTGGGGGATGGCACAGATACGCAGTATTTT.

The chain has TRBV20-1 and TRBJ2-1; possibly TRBD1 for D (5 bases). Germline V gene sequence: CDR1 DFQATT, CDR2 SNEGSKA (reference sequence). With 6 bases removed from V and 0 bases from J, the gap between germline ends came to 21 bases. This CDR3 contains 17 residues. The CDR3 reads CSAGLPPRLSSYNEQFF. The CDR3 bases are TGCAGTGCGGGGCTCCCCCCGCGGTTGAGCTCCTACAATGAGCAGTTCTTC.

The rearrangement joins TRBV5-6 to TRBJ2-7; 7 bases align to TRBD1. Germline loops: CDR1 SGHDT, CDR2 YYEEEE. The CDR3 spans 15 residues. V was clipped by 5 bases and J by 0 bases; unmatched bases: 8. In DNA, the CDR3 is TGTGCCAGCAGAAGGGGGCGGCAGACCTCCTACGAGCAGTACTTC. Protein: CASRRGRQTSYEQYF.

This clonotype was observed many times. This rearrangement joins TRBV6-2 or TRBV6-3 to TRBJ2-3, with D tentatively TRBD2 (6 bases). Between the trimmed V and J ends, which lost 0 bases and 1 base, there was a span of 11 bases. CDR1 and CDR2 from the germline V gene are MNHEY and SVGEGT. This CDR3 has 16 residues. This CDR3 reads CASSYSRGIGTDTQYF. In nucleotides, the CDR3 is TGTGCCAGCAGTTACTCGCGGGGCATCGGCACAGATACGCAGTATTTT.

This clonotype has ten or more counts. The chain joins TRBV11-2 to TRBJ2-5, with TRBD2 identical over 12 bases. The CDR3 contains 15 residues. Germline loops: CDR1 SGHAT, CDR2 FQNNGV. V dropped 5 bases and J dropped 2; count of bases not matched to a gene: 3. The CDR3 here is CASSPSGRGQETQYF. The CDR3 region has the DNA TGTGCCAGCAGCCCTAGCGGGAGGGGTCAAGAGACCCAGTACTTC.

There are a few counts of this clonotype. The gene calls are TRBV15 and TRBJ2-7; D might be TRBD2 (5 bases). Trimming pared 1 base from V and 2 bases from J, leaving 12 bases between. Germline V CDR1 and CDR2: LNHNV, YYDKDF (reference sequence). This CDR3 is 15 amino acids long. The CDR3 sequence: CATSRAGTAAYEQYF. The CDR3 DNA sequence: TGTGCCACCAGCAGAGCGGGAACTGCCGCCTACGAGCAGTACTTC.

A few counts support this clonotype. The chain joins TRBV7-6 to TRBJ2-7, with 11 bases aligning to TRBD1. Germline V gene lookup returns CDR1 SGHVS and CDR2 FNYEAQ. Losses at the gene ends were 0 bases for V and 0 bases for J; bases not matched to a gene: 7. This CDR3 contains 18 residues. The CDR3 loop is CASSLAGQGATFSYEQYF. In DNA, the CDR3 is TGTGCCAGCAGCTTAGCAGGACAGGGGGCGACCTTCTCCTACGAGCAGTACTTC.

The chain carries TRBV20-1 and TRBJ2-1, with D uncertain. This CDR3 has 14 amino acids. CDR1 DFQATT and CDR2 SNEGSKA come from the germline V gene (reference sequence). The V gene lost 5 bases and the J gene lost 3 bases, with 14 bases spanning the gap. CDR3 region: CSAPQIGLYNEQFF. Written as DNA, the CDR3 is TGCAGTGCTCCCCAAATTGGCCTCTACAATGAGCAGTTCTTC.

This sequence joins TRBV4-1 and TRBJ2-5, with a possible D match to TRBD1 (6 bases). This CDR3 has 14 residues. Per germline, CDR1 MGHRA and CDR2 YSYEKL. V was clipped by 3 bases and J by 5 bases, with 13 bases between them. The CDR3 sequence is CASSQSGVRETQYF. In nucleotides, the CDR3 is TGCGCCAGCAGCCAGTCAGGGGTCCGGGAGACCCAGTACTTC.

V is TRBV11-1 and J is TRBJ2-5; D is undetermined. The CDR3 spans 15 residues. Germline CDR1 and CDR2: SGHAT and FQDESV (reference sequence). The ends were cut back, 7 bases at V and 7 bases at J, with 22 bases in the middle. The CDR3, as DNA: TGTGCCAGCAAGCTCGACCGGCAGGCGGCTAGGACCCAGTACTTC. As protein: CASKLDRQAARTQYF.

This clonotype was seen more than once but under ten times. The rearrangement joins TRBV10-3 to TRBJ2-7, with TRBD1 matching 12 bases. Trimming removed 8 bases from V and 7 bases from J; junction bases left unmatched: 9. The CDR3 length is 14 residues. The V gene's germline CDR1 is ENHRY and CDR2 SYGVKD. The CDR3, as DNA: TGTGCCATCGGGGGGGGACAGGGGGCAGGGGAGCAGTACTTC. Translated: CAIGGGQGAGEQYF.

The chain couples TRBV7-2 to TRBJ2-4, with TRBD2 as a possible D gene (7 bases). This CDR3 has 13 residues. In germline, CDR1 is SGHTA, CDR2 FQGNSA. V was cut by 5 bases and J by 6 bases, with 11 bases left in between. CDR3 region: CASSGRGGNIQYF. In nucleotides, the CDR3 is TGTGCCAGCAGCGGAAGGGGGGGAAACATTCAGTACTTC.

This clonotype was counted at least ten times. The chain has TRBV6-5 and TRBJ2-1; no clear D gene. In germline, CDR1 is MNHEY, CDR2 SVGAGI. The CDR3 contains 15 residues. V lost 2 bases and J 6 bases, leaving 14 bases between the germline ends. CDR3 sequence (DNA): TGTGCCAGCAGTTACCCCGGATACGGTCCCAATGAGCAGTTCTTC. Translation: CASSYPGYGPNEQFF.